One sample yielded the 2 T cell receptor beta chains listed below, sequenced in a study of CD8+ T cells in alopecia areata. Stated treatment: oral pan-JAK inhibitor, 5-10 mg twice daily. Sequencing used cDNA as its template, made by extracting RNA and reverse transcribing it. Libraries were prepared by immunoSEQ multiplex PCR; TCRdb keeps only in-frame clonotypes and omits some of them. The sample includes some 160,000 clones, around 71% of them seen just once. Sequencing was performed on CD4+ T cells sorted from blood, taken at week 4, from a patient treated with tofacitinib. Receptors originate from a human donor with alopecia areata.

This clone turned up a few times. The chain joins TRBV20-1 to TRBJ2-5; D uncertain. Germline V gene lookup returns CDR1 DFQATT and CDR2 SNEGSKA (reference sequence). This CDR3 region has 11 residues. Trimming cost V 4 bases and J 2 bases, with 5 bases left between them. In DNA, the CDR3 is TGCAGTGCTATCCCTCAAGAGACCCAGTACTTC. Protein: CSAIPQETQYF.

Only a few counts were recorded for this clone. The rearrangement links TRBV7-9 to TRBJ1-5; 8 bases map to TRBD1. Germline V gene lookup returns CDR1 SEHNR and CDR2 FQNEAQ (reference sequence). Unmatched junction bases numbered 14, after V lost 3 bases and J lost 7 bases. The CDR3 runs to 17 residues. The CDR3: CASSFSPTGAHEQPQHF. As DNA, the CDR3 is TGTGCCAGCAGCTTTTCCCCGACAGGGGCGCATGAACAGCCCCAGCATTTT.